This T cell receptor (gamma chain) is drawn from a study of gamma-delta T cells after stem cell transplantation. This clone is medium-sized (0.01 to 0.1%) in the sample. Within the sample, other DNA sequences also encode this same CDR3. TCRdb re-identified clones in the RT-PCR reads via CATT. The table lists some 1,500 gamma-chain clones, over 15% of them singletons, with around 7.3% in the top ten. J was trimmed by 2 bases and V by 0 bases; bases with no gene match: 3. The germline CDR1 and CDR2 sequences are VTNTFY and YDVSTARD (reference sequence). This CDR3 spans 15 amino acids. The clonotype was recovered from a human donor. It is not recorded whose cells these are; they may come from a transplant donor. Sequences were obtained from gamma-delta T cells. The chain joins TRGV3 to TRGJP2. The CDR3 region is CATWDRPSSDWIKTF. The CDR3 DNA reads as TGTGCCACCTGGGACAGGCCGAGTAGTGATTGGATCAAGACGTTT.